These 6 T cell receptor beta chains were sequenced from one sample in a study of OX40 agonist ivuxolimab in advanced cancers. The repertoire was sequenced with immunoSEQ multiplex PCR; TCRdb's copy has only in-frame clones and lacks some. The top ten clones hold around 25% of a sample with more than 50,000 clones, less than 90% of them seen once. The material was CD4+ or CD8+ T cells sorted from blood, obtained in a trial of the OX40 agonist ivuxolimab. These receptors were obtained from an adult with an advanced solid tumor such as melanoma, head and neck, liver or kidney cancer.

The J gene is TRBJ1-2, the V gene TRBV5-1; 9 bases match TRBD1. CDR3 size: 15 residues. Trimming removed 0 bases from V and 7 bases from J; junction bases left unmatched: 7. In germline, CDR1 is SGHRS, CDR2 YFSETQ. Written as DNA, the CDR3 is TGCGCCAGCAGCTTGGATACAGGGGGCTTTGGTGGCTACACCTTC. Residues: CASSLDTGGFGGYTF.

CDR3 nucleotide sequence: TGTGCCAGCTCACCAACGACTAACACTGAAGCTTTCTTT. It specifies CASSPTTNTEAFF. This rearrangement joins TRBV18 to TRBJ1-1; unclear D gene. Germline loops: CDR1 KGHSH, CDR2 LQKENI. This CDR3 contains 13 residues. The ends were cut back, 2 bases at V and 2 bases at J, with 6 bases in the middle.

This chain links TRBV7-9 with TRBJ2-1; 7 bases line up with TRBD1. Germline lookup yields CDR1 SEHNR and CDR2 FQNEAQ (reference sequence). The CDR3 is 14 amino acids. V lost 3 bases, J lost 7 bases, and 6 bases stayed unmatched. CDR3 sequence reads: CASSLGQNQNEQFF. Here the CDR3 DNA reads TGTGCCAGCAGCTTGGGACAGAATCAGAATGAGCAGTTCTTC. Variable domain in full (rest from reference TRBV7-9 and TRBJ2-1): DTGVSQNPRHKITKRGQNVTFRCDPISEHNRLYWYRQTLGQGPEFLTYFQNEAQLEKSRLLSDRFSAERPKGSFSTLEIQRTEQGDSAMYLCASSLGQNQNEQFFGPGTRLTVL.

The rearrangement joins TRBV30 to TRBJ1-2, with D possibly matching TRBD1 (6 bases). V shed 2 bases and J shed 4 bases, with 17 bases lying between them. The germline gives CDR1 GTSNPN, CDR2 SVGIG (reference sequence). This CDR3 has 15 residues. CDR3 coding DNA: TGTGCCTGGAGTCCCCTAGTTGGGGGGGCCTATGGCTACACCTTC. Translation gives CAWSPLVGGAYGYTF.

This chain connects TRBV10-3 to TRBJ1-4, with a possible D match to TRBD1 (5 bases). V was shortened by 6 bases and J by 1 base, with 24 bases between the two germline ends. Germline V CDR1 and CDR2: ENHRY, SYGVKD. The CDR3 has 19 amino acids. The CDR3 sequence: CAISPFAIQGFETNEKLFF. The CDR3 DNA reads TGTGCCATCAGCCCCTTCGCTATTCAGGGTTTCGAAACTAATGAAAAACTGTTTTTT.

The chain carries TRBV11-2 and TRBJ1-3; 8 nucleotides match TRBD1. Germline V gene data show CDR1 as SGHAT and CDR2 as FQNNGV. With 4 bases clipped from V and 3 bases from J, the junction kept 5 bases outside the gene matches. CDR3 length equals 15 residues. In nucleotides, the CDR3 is TGTGCCAGCAGCTCCCTACAGGGGGATGGAAACACCATATATTTT. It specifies CASSSLQGDGNTIYF.